This T cell receptor beta chain is drawn from a study of identical twins. This clonotype has a count of ten or more. This CDR3 contains 12 residues. V was pared by 4 bases and J by 8 bases, with 9 bases between. One entry per CDR3 protein, called by TCRdb with MiXCR from the 5' RACE reads. This table holds fewer than 800,000 distinct CDR3 sequences, under 8.5% found once. These same records also appear under a second study, on yellow fever vaccine responses in identical twins.

The sample comprised PBMCs. The origin of this receptor is a woman under 30 in good health. The gene calls are TRBV12-3 or TRBV12-4 and TRBJ2-1; the D is unclear. The CDR3 spells CASSSLGYEQFF. CDR3 nucleotide sequence: TGTGCCAGCAGTTCCTTGGGTTATGAGCAGTTCTTC.